Each of the 5 T cell receptor beta chains below was sequenced from the same sample in a study of shared clonotypes between healthy human individuals. The assay was immunoSEQ multiplex PCR, and TCRdb's table has in-frame clones only and misses some. The table lists roughly 410,000 clones, roughly 96% of them singletons. Sequencing used memory CD8+ T cells sorted from blood. The subset here: CD45RO+ cells pooled with CCR7-negative TemRA cells. These TCRs come from a young man in good health.

The CDR3 loop reads CASSPRRGSGIIGELFF. The CDR3 DNA reads as TGTGCCAGCAGCCCCCGTCGGGGTAGCGGGATAATCGGGGAGCTGTTTTTT. The chain employs TRBV11-2 and TRBJ2-2, with TRBD2 identical over 8 bases. This CDR3 region has 17 residues. Trimming at V came to 5 bases and at J to 7 bases, leaving 15 bases not matched to a gene. CDR1 and CDR2 from the germline V gene are SGHAT and FQNNGV.

This sequence joins TRBV7-9 and TRBJ2-7, with 13 bases identical to TRBD2. V was clipped by 4 bases and J by 2 bases; unmatched bases: 11. CDR1 and CDR2 (germline): SEHNR, FQNEAQ (reference sequence). The CDR3 has 18 amino acids. Here the CDR3 DNA reads TGTGCCAGCAGCTCCGACCGGACTAGCGGGAGTCGACCCTACGAGCAGTACTTC. Protein sequence: CASSSDRTSGSRPYEQYF.

This clone has a single count. J is TRBJ1-6 and V is TRBV5-6; D not resolved. This CDR3 spans 13 amino acids. The V gene's germline CDR1 is SGHDT and CDR2 YYEEEE. The germline V and J ends were trimmed by 1 base and 7 bases, with 6 bases remaining between them. The CDR3 DNA reads as TGTGCCAGCAGCTTGACGGAAAATTCACCCCTCCACTTT. Its protein is CASSLTENSPLHF.

The chain's CDR3 is CASSLSSRTYEQYF. In DNA form, the CDR3 reads TGTGCCAGCAGCCTTAGTTCTAGAACCTACGAGCAGTACTTC. This sequence joins TRBV7-2 and TRBJ2-7; D is undetermined. CDR3 length equals 14 residues. In germline, CDR1 is SGHTA, CDR2 FQGNSA. V lost 5 bases to trimming and J lost 2 bases, with 13 bases between them.

The chain has TRBV7-2 and TRBJ2-5; D is unclear. The end of the DNA fits TRBJ2-7 better, so the J call may be wrong. Germline V gene sequence: CDR1 SGHTA, CDR2 FQGNSA. The CDR3 runs 11 residues. The CDR3 sequence: CASSVTYEQYF. The CDR3 DNA reads as TGTGCCAGCAGCGTTACCTACGAGCAGTACTTC.